This TCR beta chain originates from a study of cytomegalovirus exposure and HLA in healthy donors (dated by TCRdb to about 2017). As for the study more broadly: An earlier analysis of about 530 of the donors reported about 260 Gb of sequence data and 95 million to 130 million unique TCR beta sequences obtained from around 170 million T cells. Donor age, sex, ethnicity and CMV serostatus were compiled together with the repertoire data. To predict cytomegalovirus infection status, the study brought together high-throughput TCR immunosequencing, statistical association of individual TCRs with disease status, and machine learning. Rather than drawing on any new phenotypic data, the later analysis identified candidate immune exposures from TCR beta sequences and the way those sequences occurred across donors. All discovery cohort repertoires had been generated using a single sequencing platform. HLA typing included class I and class II loci at four-digit resolution. Typing coverage differed by locus: A, B, C, DRB1 and DQB1 were typed in about 620-640 donors, DQA1 in 522, DPA1 in around 610, and DPB1 in around 490. To decide whether each TCR beta V gene segment behaved as functional or pseudogenic, an earlier analysis of some 570 of the donors relied on high-throughput TCR beta sequencing. Besides the first cohort of around 670 subjects, a separate validation cohort made up of 95 to 150 different subjects was used. Genome-wide SNP genotypes for about three fifths of the roughly 670 donors were used in a later genetic analysis, which treated that subset as a discovery cohort. The study aimed to test whether cataloging public T cell receptors could reveal signatures of past pathogen exposure. Of the roughly 400 genotyped donors, roughly 85% fell in the genetic ancestry cluster associated with self-reported Caucasian donors. An early release covering roughly 580 HLA-typed donors comprised around 300 gigabases of sequencing data and 85 million to 100 million unique TCR sequences. Across approximately 420 genotyped donors of the cohort, an average of about 240,000 unique TCR beta nucleotide sequences per donor were sequenced, and 15% to 20% of those sequences were non-productive. Because of strong linkage in the cohort, roughly five DR-DQ haplotypes were treated as single units for association and clustering. A later analysis re-examined previously published TCR beta repertoires from roughly 650 donors and added high-resolution HLA genotyping to investigate patterns of TCR occurrence. Using immunosequencing, the study profiled T cell repertoires from approximately 700 subjects and related those repertoires to cytomegalovirus serostatus. Points the paper makes about the study in general: The 87-base-pair reads could not distinguish some IMGT-functional V segments, including TRBV6-2 and TRBV6-3, so those segments were excluded. Most TCR sequences were seen in very few donors, while some public TCRs were found in many individuals. Most CMV-associated TCR beta chains appeared to be HLA-restricted in a later analysis, and the HLA associations seemed to be driven largely by CMV exposure. A few of the identified cytomegalovirus-associated TCR beta chains were confirmed in vitro to be specific for cytomegalovirus antigens. In a later analysis, HLA-associated TCR beta chains were found to be more clonally expanded and to have lower generation probabilities than equally common non-associated chains. The authors suggested that the approach could potentially be generalized to other disease states and immunological phenotypes. The study gave a list of about 170 TCR beta chains associated with cytomegalovirus. When HLA alleles, especially DR and DQ, strongly co-occurred, attributing TCR associations to individual alleles was difficult. In a later genetic analysis, a missense DCLRE1C variant was associated with V-gene and J-gene trimming of TCR beta chains, and the association was replicated in an independent cohort. The classifier was reported to diagnose cytomegalovirus status with high specificity and sensitivity in both the original cohort and the validation cohort. The earlier analysis of nearly 600 of the donors excluded some 15 rarely observed V segments, including chromosome 9 orphons, because counts were too low. A further reported finding was that TCR beta sequences accurately predicted the HLA-A and HLA-B alleles for most subjects in the first cohort. According to a later analysis, TCR association rates differed among HLA loci, with DRB1 alleles showing the most associated TCRs and HLA-C alleles showing the fewest. According to a later genetic analysis, donors in an Asian-associated ancestry cluster had fewer N-insertions in productive TCRs than the approximately 690-donor mean. A later analysis reported that several top co-occurrence clusters appeared linked to parvovirus B19, influenza, CMV and Epstein-Barr virus. Correlated functional status among segregating V segments might reflect linkage disequilibrium, but an unknown experimental factor could not be ruled out. The sequencing pipeline was judged likely to have produced a cluster of highly shared sequence variants as a technical artifact. In an earlier analysis of around 500 of the donors, most TCR beta V segments appeared in productive rearrangements about 87% or about 30% of the time, broadly matching IMGT annotations. For the cohort, immune exposure information was limited to CMV serostatus. Because HLA typing was unavailable for some donors at each locus, only the typed subset was used in association tests. Only TCR beta chains were sequenced in this cohort, and the absence of alpha or paired-chain data limited detectable features. Roughly uniform sequencing depth across donors was assumed in presence/absence analyses, although this assumption may not hold. A later analysis associated 16,951 TCR beta sequences with specific HLA alleles at a false discovery rate of 0.05.

The method was the immunoSEQ multiplex PCR assay. A mixture of 60 forward primers for TCR Vbeta segments and 13 reverse primers for TCR Jbeta segments was used in the multiplex PCR. The CDR3 region of rearranged TCR beta genes was amplified from genomic DNA by a multiplex PCR assay. The Illumina HiSeq System was used to sequence the amplified TCR beta libraries as 87-base-pair reads. The paper's processing steps were these. Across the 670 or so repertoires, a later analysis counted about 81 million unique TCR beta chains, 9.5 million to 13 million of which were shared by at least two donors. A nearest-neighbor algorithm error-corrected the raw reads and collapsed the reads into unique sequences, merging closely related sequences to remove PCR and sequencing errors. V, D and J gene segments were assigned by aligning CDR3 sequences to IMGT reference sequences. For a sequence to be retained, a match of at least six nucleotides to both a V gene segment and a J gene segment was required. A rearrangement counted as productive if the CDR3 had no stop codons and remained in frame with V and J, and every other rearrangement counted as non-productive. CDR3 was defined by IMGT convention, running from the second conserved V-encoded cysteine to the conserved J-encoded phenylalanine. In an earlier analysis of around 570 of the donors, sequences lacking an unambiguous match to a single V gene segment were excluded. An earlier analysis of fewer than 750 of the donors called V segments functional above 56.7% productive rearrangements and segregating when the between-donor standard deviation exceeded 5%. To diagnose cytomegalovirus status from the catalog of TCR beta chain sequences, a statistical classification framework was built. In a later analysis, V and J genes were assigned by comparing TCR nucleotide sequences against IMGT/GENE-DB human TR gene sequences. The TCRdist pipeline was used in a later analysis to assign CDR3 sequences and most-parsimonious VDJ recombination scenarios. In a later analysis, each TCR beta chain was defined by its CDR3 amino acid sequence together with its V-gene family, and reads without a unique V-gene family were excluded. To address suspected cross-contamination and a sequencing artifact, a later analysis removed roughly 580 highly shared, low-generation-probability nucleotide sequences. In a later analysis, a clonal expansion index for each public chain was calculated from normalized within-repertoire ranks of inferred template counts. A later analysis computed generation probabilities with a VDJ recombination model fitted to out-of-frame rearrangements, and checked the results against IGoR. In a later analysis, hypergeometric tests were used to score TCR-TCR, TCR-HLA and TCR-CMV co-occurrence, with a repertoire-size bias correction applied to TCR pairs. False discovery rates were estimated in a later analysis by permuting HLA or CMV assignments 20 times. In a later analysis, co-occurring TCRs were grouped using DBSCAN, and TCRdist sequence similarity was added for clustering within HLA-allele-positive subsets. Repertoires with fewer than 30,000 or more than 120,000 public chains, plus five repertoires with anomalous nucleotide sharing, were excluded from co-occurrence clustering. This is the immuneACCESS table as TCRdb keeps it, with only in-frame sequences that have V and J called. A part of the clones is gone; compared with another copy, unresolved V genes explain less than half, and the rest is unexplained. The V and J calls and clone size are taken from that table; D and trimming were inferred from the DNA. This sample has 100,000 or so clones in its table, and over 60% of those were observed once. The ten top clones hold 4.1% of the sample.

In total, around 600 healthy bone marrow donors made up the cohort. At the time of sampling, every cohort member was nominally healthy, though immune exposures that went unrecorded were likely present. The donor was CMV seropositive and belonged to the group of 250 to 300 seropositive cohort members. A peripheral blood sample was provided by each donor, and peripheral blood mononuclear cells were used for TCR beta sequencing. Genomic DNA was extracted from the blood cell samples with the Qiagen DNeasy Blood Extraction Kit. CDR1 and CDR2 are drawn from the germline V gene: MNHEY, SVGAGI. The CDR3, from cysteine to phenylalanine, totals 16 residues. Kept here is only the CDR3 DNA, which spans 48 bases and is read in frame from base 1. The trim is 4 bases for V and 6 bases for J, with a gap of 22 bases between the germline ends. As to this clone: Its recognized antigen is unknown. The record has no base qualities; no much larger clone is one base away.

What was sequenced was PBMCs. The chain is assembled from TRBV6-5 and TRBJ2-7; TRBD1 could be the D gene, as 6 bases match. This receptor was identified in a female donor in good health and CMV-seropositive. The nucleotide sequence reads TGTGCCAGCAGTTCAGGGGTCGGAGATCCCTGGCTCGAGCAGTACTTC. Its translation is CASSSGVGDPWLEQYF.